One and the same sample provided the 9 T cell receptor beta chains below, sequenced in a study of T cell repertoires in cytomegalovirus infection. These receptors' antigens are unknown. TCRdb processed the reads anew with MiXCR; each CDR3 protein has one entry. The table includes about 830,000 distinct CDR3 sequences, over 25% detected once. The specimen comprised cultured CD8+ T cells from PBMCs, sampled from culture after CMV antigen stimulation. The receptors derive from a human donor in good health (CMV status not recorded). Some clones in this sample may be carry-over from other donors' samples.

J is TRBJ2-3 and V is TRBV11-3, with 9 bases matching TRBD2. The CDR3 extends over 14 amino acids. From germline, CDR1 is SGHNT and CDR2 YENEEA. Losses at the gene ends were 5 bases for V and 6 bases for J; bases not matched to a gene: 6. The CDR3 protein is CASSPRGGLDTQYF. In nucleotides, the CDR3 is TGTGCCAGCAGCCCGCGGGGGGGCCTGGATACGCAGTATTTT.

The CDR3, as DNA: TGCAGCGCCCACCGGGACAACACCTACGAGCAGTACTTC. It codes for CSAHRDNTYEQYF. This rearrangement joins TRBV20-1 to TRBJ2-7; TRBD1 is a possible D gene (6 bases). Germline loops: CDR1 DFQATT, CDR2 SNEGSKA (reference sequence). CDR3 length: 13 amino acids.

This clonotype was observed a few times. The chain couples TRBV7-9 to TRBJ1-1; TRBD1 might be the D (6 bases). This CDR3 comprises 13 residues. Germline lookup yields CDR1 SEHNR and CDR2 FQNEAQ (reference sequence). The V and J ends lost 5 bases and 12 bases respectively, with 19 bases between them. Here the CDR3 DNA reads TGTGCCAGCAGCCAGGGGACGGCGGGAGAGACTTTCTTT. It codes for CASSQGTAGETFF.

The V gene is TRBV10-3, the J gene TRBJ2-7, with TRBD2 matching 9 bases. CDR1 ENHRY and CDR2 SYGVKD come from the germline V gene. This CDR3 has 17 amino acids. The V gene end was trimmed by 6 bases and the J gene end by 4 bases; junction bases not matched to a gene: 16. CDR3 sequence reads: CAIREFSPSGGRYEQYF. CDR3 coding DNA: TGTGCCATCAGAGAATTTTCCCCGAGCGGGGGGCGATACGAGCAGTACTTC.

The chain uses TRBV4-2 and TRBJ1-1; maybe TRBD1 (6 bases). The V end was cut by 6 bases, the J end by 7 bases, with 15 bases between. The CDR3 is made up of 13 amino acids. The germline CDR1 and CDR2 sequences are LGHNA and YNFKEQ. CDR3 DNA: TGTGCCAGCAGAGGCCCCCTACAGGGTGAAGCTTTCTTT. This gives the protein CASRGPLQGEAFF.

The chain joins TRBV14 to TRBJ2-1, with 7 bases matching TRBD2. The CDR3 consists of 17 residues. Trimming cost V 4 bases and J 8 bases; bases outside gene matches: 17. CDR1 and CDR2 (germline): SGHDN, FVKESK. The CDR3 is CASSPSPGGGNVDEQFF. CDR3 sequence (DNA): TGTGCCAGCAGCCCCTCGCCGGGGGGAGGTAACGTCGATGAGCAGTTCTTC.

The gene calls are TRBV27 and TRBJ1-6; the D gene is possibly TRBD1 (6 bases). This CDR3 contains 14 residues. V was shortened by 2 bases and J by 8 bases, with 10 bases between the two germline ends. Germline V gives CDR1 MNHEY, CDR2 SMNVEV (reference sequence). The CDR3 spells CASSLVQGYSPLHF. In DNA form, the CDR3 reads TGTGCCAGCAGTTTAGTACAGGGTTATTCACCCCTCCACTTT.

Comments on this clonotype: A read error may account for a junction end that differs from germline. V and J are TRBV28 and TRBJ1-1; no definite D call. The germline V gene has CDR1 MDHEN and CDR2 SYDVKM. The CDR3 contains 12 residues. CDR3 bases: TGTGTCAGCAGTTTAAGGGTGCAGTGGGCTTTCTTT. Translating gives CVSSLRVQWAFF.

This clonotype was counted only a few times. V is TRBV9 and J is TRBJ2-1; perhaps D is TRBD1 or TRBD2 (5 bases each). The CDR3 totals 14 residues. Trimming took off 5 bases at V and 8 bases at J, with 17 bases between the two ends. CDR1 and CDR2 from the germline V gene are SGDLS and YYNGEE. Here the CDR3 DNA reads TGTGCCAGCAGTATTTGGGACGTCGGATATGAGCAGTTCTTC. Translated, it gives CASSIWDVGYEQFF.